A single sample gave rise to the 15 T cell receptor beta chains below, sequenced in a study of blood T cell repertoires in COVID-19 (dated by TCRdb to 2018 to 2021). Library method: the immunoSEQ multiplex PCR assay. Imported from immuneACCESS, the table was reduced by TCRdb to in-frame sequences with V and J called. These copies leave out some clones; in studies compared against another copy, an unresolved V gene accounts for under half, and the cause of the remainder is not known. In all, the sample holds about 200,000 clones, and approximately 89% of those were seen once. Clones ranked in the top ten supply less than 4.5% of the sample. The source material was PBMCs or T cells enriched from blood (not recorded which). The source of these receptors is a woman in her thirties with acute COVID-19.

The J gene is TRBJ1-1, the V gene TRBV7-2; D not resolved. V was shortened by 2 bases and J by 1 base, with 5 bases between the two germline ends. The length of the CDR3 is 13 residues. Germline lookup yields CDR1 SGHTA and CDR2 FQGNSA. CDR3 sequence (DNA): TGTGCCAGCAGCTTAACAAGGAACACTGAAGCTTTCTTT. The encoded protein is CASSLTRNTEAFF.

The gene calls are TRBV19 and TRBJ1-6; D not resolved. Trimming left V 3 bases short and J 10 bases short, with 16 bases between. Germline-derived CDR1 and CDR2 are LNHDA and SQIVND (reference sequence). CDR3 length: 15 amino acids. The CDR3 loop is CASSMSRNPGSPLHF. The CDR3 nucleotides are TGTGCCAGTAGTATGAGTCGGAACCCGGGGTCACCCCTCCACTTT. Full variable domain (outside the CDR3, taken from reference TRBV19 and TRBJ1-6): DGGITQSPKYLFRKEGQNVTLSCEQNLNHDAMYWYRQDPGQGLRLIYYSQIVNDFQKGDIAEGYSVSREKKESFPLTVTSAQKNPTAFYLCASSMSRNPGSPLHFGNGTRLTVT.

This chain links TRBV11-3 with TRBJ2-1, with a weak D call TRBD2 (6 bases). Germline loops: CDR1 SGHNT, CDR2 YENEEA. The CDR3 contains 16 residues. V was shortened by 1 base and J by 0 bases, with 10 bases between the two germline ends. The DNA for the CDR3 is TGTGCCAGCAGCTTAGGCGGGGTGGGCTCCTACAATGAGCAGTTCTTC. Translating it yields CASSLGGVGSYNEQFF.

The genes are TRBV5-1 and TRBJ2-1; possibly TRBD2 for D (5 bases). The CDR3 consists of 16 residues. V was pared by 0 bases and J by 7 bases, with 17 bases between. The germline V gene encodes CDR1 SGHRS and CDR2 YFSETQ. CDR3 bases: TGCGCCAGCAGCTTGGTTGTCCCGGGGTACGGGAATGAGCAGTTCTTC. Amino acids: CASSLVVPGYGNEQFF.

The chain recombines TRBV2 with TRBJ2-1, with 12 bases fitting TRBD2. The CDR3 runs to 16 residues. J was trimmed by 6 bases and V by 2 bases; bases with no gene match: 5. The germline gives CDR1 SNHLY, CDR2 FYNNEI. CDR3 amino acids: CASSEWPSGGANEQFF. The CDR3 nucleotides read TGTGCCAGCAGTGAATGGCCTAGCGGGGGGGCCAATGAGCAGTTCTTC.

The V gene is TRBV7-6, the J gene TRBJ1-4; 11 nucleotides agree with TRBD1. V shed 5 bases, J shed 4 bases, and the junction held 3 bases outside the gene matches. Germline values: CDR1 SGHVS, CDR2 FNYEAQ. This CDR3 comprises 15 residues. The CDR3 is CASSLGTGGNEKLFF. The CDR3 DNA reads TGTGCCAGCAGCCTAGGGACAGGGGGTAATGAAAAACTGTTTTTT.

The chain is built from TRBV7-6 and TRBJ2-1; weak D call: TRBD2 (6 bases). The CDR3 has 14 residues. V lost 5 bases, J lost 3 bases, and 11 bases lay in between. Per the germline V gene, CDR1 is SGHVS and CDR2 is FNYEAQ. The CDR3 loop reads CASSVGLLYNEQFF. The CDR3, as DNA: TGTGCCAGCAGCGTGGGACTCCTCTACAATGAGCAGTTCTTC.

The V call is TRBV29-1, the J call TRBJ2-1; D is ambiguous. Germline loops: CDR1 SQVTM, CDR2 ANQGSEA. There are 13 residues in the CDR3. V was clipped by 4 bases and J by 0 bases, with 7 bases between them. In DNA form, the CDR3 reads TGCAGCGTTGGCTGGAGCTCCTACAATGAGCAGTTCTTC. This encodes CSVGWSSYNEQFF.

This chain links TRBV28 with TRBJ2-1; 7 bases fit TRBD2. CDR1 is MDHEN and CDR2 is SYDVKM in the germline V gene. This CDR3 has 13 residues. V gave up 11 bases and J gave up 5 bases; unmatched junction bases: 9. CDR3 sequence reads: CAGGGLYNNEQFF. The CDR3 region has the DNA TGTGCCGGGGGGGGACTTTACAACAATGAGCAGTTCTTC.

The chain combines TRBV7-8 with TRBJ1-5; D remains ambiguous. Germline assignment: CDR1 SGHVS and CDR2 FQNEAQ. Trimming left V 5 bases short and J 11 bases short, with 13 bases between. The CDR3 loop spans 12 amino acids. CDR3 DNA: TGTGCCAGCAGCCGAGGGCGGGAGGCCCAGCATTTT. The encoded protein is CASSRGREAQHF.

The chain links TRBV7-2 to TRBJ1-2, with D perhaps matching TRBD1 (6 bases). Germline CDR1 SGHTA, CDR2 FQGNSA. The CDR3 totals 17 residues. Trimming shortened V by 0 bases and J by 8 bases, and 22 bases separated the two germline ends. The CDR3: CASSLAFPRTVGAGYTF. The CDR3 coding sequence is TGTGCCAGCAGCTTAGCGTTCCCTCGGACAGTAGGGGCGGGCTACACCTTC.

This chain uses TRBV9 with TRBJ1-3, with 10 bases aligning to TRBD1. The CDR3 has 16 residues. Germline V gene lookup returns CDR1 SGDLS and CDR2 YYNGEE. J lost 3 bases, V lost 3 bases, and 6 bases had no gene match. CDR3 coding DNA: TGTGCCAGCAGCGGACAGGGGGCGAACTTTGGAAACACCATATATTTT. Its translation is CASSGQGANFGNTIYF.

The CDR3 loop reads CASSGQGVTYTF. For the CDR3, the DNA is TGTGCCAGCAGCGGACAGGGAGTGACCTACACCTTC. The chain is built from TRBV7-2 and TRBJ1-2, with TRBD1 identical over 8 bases. V lost 5 bases, J lost 10 bases, and 6 bases stayed unmatched. Germline-derived CDR1 and CDR2 are SGHTA and FQGNSA. The CDR3 is made up of 12 amino acids.

The J gene is TRBJ1-1, the V gene TRBV5-6; unclear D gene. V lost 2 bases to trimming and J lost 0 bases, with 5 bases between them. CDR1 is SGHDT and CDR2 is YYEEEE in the germline V gene. This CDR3 has 13 amino acids. CDR3 bases: TGTGCCAGCAGCTTACCAGTGAACACTGAAGCTTTCTTT. Its protein is CASSLPVNTEAFF.

This chain joins TRBV9 and TRBJ1-2; no reliable D call. The CDR3 totals 15 residues. Germline-derived CDR1 and CDR2 are SGDLS and YYNGEE. V was clipped by 4 bases and J by 4 bases, with 17 bases between them. The CDR3 here is CASSPPRSPSYGYTF. The CDR3 region has the DNA TGTGCCAGCAGCCCTCCCCGGTCACCGAGCTATGGCTACACCTTC.